The source of this TCR beta chain is a study of cytomegalovirus exposure and HLA in healthy donors. Study observations and caveats: Despite most TCR sequences being rare, some public TCRs occurred in many donors. Relative to equally common others, HLA-associated TCR beta chains showed greater clonal expansion in a later analysis. Later analysis identified several of the most significant clusters that appeared linked to common viral pathogens.

Comments on this clone: Its antigen remains unidentified.

This CDR3 has 15 residues. The junction had 15 bases not matched to a gene; V was cut back by 8 bases and J by 8 bases. Germline assignment: CDR1 MNHNS and CDR2 SASEGT. Primers included in the PCR were 60 Vbeta and 13 Jbeta primers. The assay was immunoSEQ multiplex PCR, and TCRdb's table has in-frame clones only and misses some. The sample contains around 180,000 clones, about 65% of which appear only once. This TCR was sampled from a girl aged 10 to 17 in good health and CMV-seronegative. What was sequenced was PBMCs. The V gene is TRBV6-1, the J gene TRBJ1-2; 9 positions match TRBD1. CDR3 sequence reads: CASAIPAGTGLGYTF. DNA for the CDR3: TGTGCCAGCGCGATCCCAGCCGGGACAGGGCTCGGCTACACCTTC.